The clone carrying this T cell receptor beta chain was seen more than once but under ten times. Its antigen is currently unknown. MiXCR was run by TCRdb on the 5' RACE reads, yielding one entry per CDR3 protein. Seen here are just over 250,000 distinct CDR3 sequences, around 4.9% observed once, and the top ten hold around 3.3%. The V end lost 1 base, the J end lost 0 bases, and 9 bases lay between the germline ends. Germline V lookup: CDR1 MGHRA, CDR2 YSYEKL. The CDR3 sequence is 15 residues long. This sample was included in a study of T cells after yellow fever vaccination. Study-wide results and caveats: Abundant bulk-derived clonotypes could contaminate FACS-sorted repertoires.

The receptor was isolated from a man aged 18 to 30 who received the YFV17D yellow fever vaccine. Sample: CD4+ T cells sorted from PBMCs, taken on the day of the yellow fever booster vaccination. This sequence joins TRBV4-1 and TRBJ1-1; D ambiguous. This CDR3 is CASSQARTMNTEAFF. The DNA of the CDR3 is TGCGCCAGCAGCCAAGCGCGCACGATGAACACTGAAGCTTTCTTT.